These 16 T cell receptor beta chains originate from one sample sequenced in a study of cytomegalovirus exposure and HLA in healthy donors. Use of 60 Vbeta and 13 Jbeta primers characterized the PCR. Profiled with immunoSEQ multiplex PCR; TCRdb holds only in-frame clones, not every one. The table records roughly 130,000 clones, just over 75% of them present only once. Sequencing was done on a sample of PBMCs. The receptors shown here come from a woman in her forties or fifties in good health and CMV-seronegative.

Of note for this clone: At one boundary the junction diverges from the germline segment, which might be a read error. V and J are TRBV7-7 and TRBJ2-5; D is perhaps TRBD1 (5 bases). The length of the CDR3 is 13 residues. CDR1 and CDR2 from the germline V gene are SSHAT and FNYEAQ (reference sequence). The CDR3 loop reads CASSSASGETQYF. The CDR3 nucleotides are TGTGCTAGCAGCTCTGCGTCAGGGGAGACCCAGTACTTC.

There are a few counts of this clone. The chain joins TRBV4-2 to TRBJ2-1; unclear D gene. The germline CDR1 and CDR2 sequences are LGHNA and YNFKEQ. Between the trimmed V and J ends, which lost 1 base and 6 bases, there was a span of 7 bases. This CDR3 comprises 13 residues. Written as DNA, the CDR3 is TGTGCCAGCAGCCAAGTAACCAGCAATGAGCAGTTCTTC. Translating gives CASSQVTSNEQFF.

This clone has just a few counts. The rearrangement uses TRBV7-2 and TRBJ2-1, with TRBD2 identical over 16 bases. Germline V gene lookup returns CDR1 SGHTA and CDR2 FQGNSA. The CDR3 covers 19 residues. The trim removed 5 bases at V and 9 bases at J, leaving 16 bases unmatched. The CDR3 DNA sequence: TGTGCCAGCAGCCTCCCGGGACAGGGGGGACTAGCGGGAGGGAGTGAGCAGTTCTTC. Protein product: CASSLPGQGGLAGGSEQFF. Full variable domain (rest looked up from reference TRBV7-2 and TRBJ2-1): GAGVSQSPSNKVTEKGKDVELRCDPISGHTALYWYRQSLGQGLEFLIYFQGNSAPDKSGLPSDRFSAERTGGSVSTLTIQRTQQEDSAVYLCASSLPGQGGLAGGSEQFFGPGTRLTVL.

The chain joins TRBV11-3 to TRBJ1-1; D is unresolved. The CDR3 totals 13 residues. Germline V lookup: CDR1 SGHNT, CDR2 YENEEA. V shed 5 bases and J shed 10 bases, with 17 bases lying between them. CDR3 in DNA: TGTGCCAGCAGCCTCCGAAGACTCCCCGGAGCTTTCTTT. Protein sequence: CASSLRRLPGAFF.

For the CDR3, the DNA is TGTGCCAGCTCAGAGGGTTTTGGCTACACCTTC. It is translated as CASSEGFGYTF. The rearrangement joins TRBV28 to TRBJ1-2; D remains ambiguous. The CDR3 sequence is 11 residues long. Trimming left V 8 bases short and J 7 bases short, with 11 bases between. Germline assignment: CDR1 MDHEN and CDR2 SYDVKM.

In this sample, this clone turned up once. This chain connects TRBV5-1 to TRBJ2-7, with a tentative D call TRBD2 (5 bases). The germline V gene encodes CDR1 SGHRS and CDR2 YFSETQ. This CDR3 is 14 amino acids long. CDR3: CPQPPGNGAGQQYV. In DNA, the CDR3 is TGCCCACAGCCGCCGGGAAATGGCGCGGGTCAGCAGTACGTC.

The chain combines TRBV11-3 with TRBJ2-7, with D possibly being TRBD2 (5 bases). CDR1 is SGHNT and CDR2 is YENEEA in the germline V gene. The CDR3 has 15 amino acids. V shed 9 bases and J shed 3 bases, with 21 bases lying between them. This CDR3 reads CASSPPGLVFYEQYV. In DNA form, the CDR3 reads TGTGCCAGTAGCCCCCCGGGGTTAGTTTTCTACGAGCAGTACGTC.

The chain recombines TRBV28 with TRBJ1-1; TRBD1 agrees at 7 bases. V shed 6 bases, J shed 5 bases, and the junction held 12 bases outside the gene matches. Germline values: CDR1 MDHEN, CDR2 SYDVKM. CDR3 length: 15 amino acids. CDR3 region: CASSIIRQGGTEAFF. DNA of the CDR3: TGTGCCAGCAGCATTATAAGACAGGGTGGTACTGAAGCTTTCTTT.

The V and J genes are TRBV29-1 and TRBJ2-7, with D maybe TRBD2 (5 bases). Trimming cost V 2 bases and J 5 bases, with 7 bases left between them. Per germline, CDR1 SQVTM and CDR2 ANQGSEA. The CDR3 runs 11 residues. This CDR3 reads CSVELRDEQYF. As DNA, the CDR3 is TGCAGCGTTGAACTGCGGGACGAGCAGTACTTC.

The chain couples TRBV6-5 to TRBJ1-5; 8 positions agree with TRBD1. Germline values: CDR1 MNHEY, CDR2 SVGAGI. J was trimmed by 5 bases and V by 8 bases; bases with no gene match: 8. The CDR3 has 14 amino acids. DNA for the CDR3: TGTGCCAGCGGCTACAGGGGGACGGATCAGCCCCAGCATTTT. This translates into CASGYRGTDQPQHF.

The CDR3 sequence: CASSGGDWSSYEQYF. In DNA, the CDR3 is TGTGCCAGCAGCGGCGGCGACTGGAGCTCCTACGAGCAGTACTTC. V usage is TRBV9 and J usage is TRBJ2-7; no firm D call. V lost 3 bases and J 0 bases, leaving 13 bases between the germline ends. CDR3 size: 15 residues. Germline lookup yields CDR1 SGDLS and CDR2 YYNGEE.

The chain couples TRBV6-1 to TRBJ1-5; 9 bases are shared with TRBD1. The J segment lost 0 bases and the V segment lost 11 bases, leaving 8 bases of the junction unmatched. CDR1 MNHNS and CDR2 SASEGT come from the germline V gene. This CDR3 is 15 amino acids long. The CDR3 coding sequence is TGTGCCTCCCGGGACAGGGTGAATAGCAATCAGCCCCAGCATTTT. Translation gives CASRDRVNSNQPQHF.

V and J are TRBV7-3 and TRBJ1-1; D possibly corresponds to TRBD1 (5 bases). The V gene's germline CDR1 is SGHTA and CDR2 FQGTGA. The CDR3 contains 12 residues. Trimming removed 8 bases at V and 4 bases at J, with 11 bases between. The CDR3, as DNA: TGTGCCAGCGGGAGGGGTCCCACTGAAGCTTTCTTT. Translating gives CASGRGPTEAFF. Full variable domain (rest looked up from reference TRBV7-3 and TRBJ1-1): GAGVSQTPSNKVTEKGKYVELRCDPISGHTALYWYRQSLGQGPEFLIYFQGTGAADDSGLPNDRFFAVRPEGSVSTLKIQRTERGDSAVYLCASGRGPTEAFFGQGTRLTVV.

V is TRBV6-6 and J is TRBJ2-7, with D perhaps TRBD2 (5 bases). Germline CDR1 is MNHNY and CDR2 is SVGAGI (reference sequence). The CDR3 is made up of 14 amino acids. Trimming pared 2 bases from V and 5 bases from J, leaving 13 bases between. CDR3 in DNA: TGTGCCAGCAGTTACCGCGGCCCGGGGAACGAGCAGTACTTC. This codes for CASSYRGPGNEQYF.

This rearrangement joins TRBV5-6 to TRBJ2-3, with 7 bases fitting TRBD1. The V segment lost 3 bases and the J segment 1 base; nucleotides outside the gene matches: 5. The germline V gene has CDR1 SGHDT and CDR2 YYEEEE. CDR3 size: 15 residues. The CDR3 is CASSSGTVRTDTQYF. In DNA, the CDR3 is TGTGCCAGCAGCTCTGGGACAGTGCGCACAGATACGCAGTATTTT.

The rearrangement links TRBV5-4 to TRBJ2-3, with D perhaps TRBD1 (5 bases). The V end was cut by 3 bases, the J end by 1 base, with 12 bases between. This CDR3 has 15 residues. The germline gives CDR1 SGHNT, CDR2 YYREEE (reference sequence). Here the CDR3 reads CASSSPQGGTDTQYF. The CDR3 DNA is TGTGCCAGCAGCTCTCCTCAGGGTGGCACAGATACGCAGTATTTT.